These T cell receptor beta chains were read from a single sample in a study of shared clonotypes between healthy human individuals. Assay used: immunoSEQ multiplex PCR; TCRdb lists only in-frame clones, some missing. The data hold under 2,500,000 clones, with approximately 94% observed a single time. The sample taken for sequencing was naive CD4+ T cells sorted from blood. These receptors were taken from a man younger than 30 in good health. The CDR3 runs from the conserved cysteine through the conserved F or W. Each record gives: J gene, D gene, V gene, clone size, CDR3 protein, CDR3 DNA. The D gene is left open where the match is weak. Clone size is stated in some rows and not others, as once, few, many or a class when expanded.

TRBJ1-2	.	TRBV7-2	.	CASSLAGAPGYTF	TGTGCCAGCAGCTTAGCGGGGGCGCCCGGCTACACCTTC
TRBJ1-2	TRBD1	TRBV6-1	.	CASSPKTGAGGYTF	TGTGCCAGCAGCCCTAAAACAGGGGCTGGAGGCTACACCTTC
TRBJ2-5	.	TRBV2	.	CASSEAGGSETQYF	TGTGCCAGCAGTGAAGCTGGAGGGTCCGAGACCCAGTACTTC
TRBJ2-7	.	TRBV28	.	CASSSRDILSYEQYF	TGTGCCAGCAGTTCCCGGGACATCCTTTCCTACGAGCAGTACTTC
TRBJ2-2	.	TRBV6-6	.	CASSYSRDTGELFF	TGTGCCAGCAGTTACTCGAGGGACACCGGGGAGCTGTTTTTT
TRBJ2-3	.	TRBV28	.	CASSLDTDTQYF	TGTGCCAGCAGTTTGGACACAGATACGCAGTATTTT
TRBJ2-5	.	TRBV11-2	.	CASSPGQRETQYF	TGTGCCAGCAGCCCCGGACAGAGAGAGACCCAGTACTTC
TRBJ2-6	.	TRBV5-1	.	CASRSSGANVLTF	TGCGCCAGCAGGAGCTCTGGGGCCAACGTCCTGACTTTC
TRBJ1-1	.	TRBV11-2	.	CASSLAPGLVRMNTEAFF	TGTGCCAGCAGCTTAGCGCCAGGGCTTGTTAGGATGAACACTGAAGCTTTCTTT
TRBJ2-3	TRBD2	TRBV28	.	CASSLVLAGGLDTQYF	TGTGCCAGCAGTTTAGTTTTAGCGGGAGGTTTAGATACGCAGTATTTT
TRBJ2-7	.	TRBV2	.	CASSDRGQRNYEQYF	TGTGCCAGCAGTGATCGTGGCCAGCGGAACTACGAGCAGTACTTC
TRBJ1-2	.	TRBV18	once	CASSQIGTRDNYGYTF	TGTGCCAGCTCCCAGATCGGGACAAGGGATAACTATGGCTACACCTTC